A selection of T cell receptor beta chains follows, all from one sample in a study of T cells in pancreatic ductal adenocarcinoma. This table comes from immunoSEQ multiplex PCR, and its TCRdb copy is limited to in-frame clones, with some not included. The table shows 25,000 to 35,000 clones, with about 92% occurring only once. Sequenced input: PBMCs. The receptors originated from a human donor with pancreatic ductal adenocarcinoma. The conserved cysteine and the conserved F or W are not part of the CDR3 here. Fields, in order: CDR3 length, V gene, D gene, CDR3 protein. D genes are given only for firm matches.

len: 13; v_gene: TRBV6-1; d_gene: -; CDR3aa: ASSGFSGTGETQY
len: 12; v_gene: TRBV18; d_gene: TRBD1; CDR3aa: ASSDQGATYGYT
len: 12; v_gene: TRBV7-8; d_gene: -; CDR3aa: ASSFGGGGQPQH
len: 15; v_gene: TRBV4-3; d_gene: TRBD2; CDR3aa: ASSQDGTTTFAEEQF
len: 14; v_gene: TRBV5-6; d_gene: TRBD2; CDR3aa: ASSLRAAGGPGEQF
len: 12; v_gene: TRBV10-3; d_gene: -; CDR3aa: AVWTGNSNQPQH
len: 11; v_gene: TRBV11-2; d_gene: TRBD2; CDR3aa: ASSLAGGETQY
len: 11; v_gene: TRBV7-3; d_gene: TRBD2; CDR3aa: ASSSHGGYEQY
len: 17; v_gene: TRBV21-1; d_gene: -; CDR3aa: ASSIKAGTSGRTQETQY
len: 12; v_gene: TRBV6-6; d_gene: TRBD2; CDR3aa: ASRREGGYDEQY
len: 12; v_gene: TRBV6-5; d_gene: TRBD1; CDR3aa: ASSYRDRGSEQY
len: 14; v_gene: TRBV7-9; d_gene: TRBD1; CDR3aa: ASSPTGGGRNTEAF
len: 11; v_gene: TRBV28; d_gene: -; CDR3aa: AATGSGGKTQY
len: 14; v_gene: TRBV18; d_gene: -; CDR3aa: ASSPTAVGDSYEQY
len: 13; v_gene: TRBV6-6; d_gene: -; CDR3aa: ASSQESRVSYGYT
len: 10; v_gene: TRBV6-6; d_gene: -; CDR3aa: ASRANSYEQY
len: 14; v_gene: TRBV28; d_gene: -; CDR3aa: ASSSRVRGALNIQY
len: 9; v_gene: TRBV6-5; d_gene: -; CDR3aa: ASSFRSEAF
len: 12; v_gene: TRBV7-2; d_gene: TRBD1; CDR3aa: ASSSQGVVTEAF
len: 12; v_gene: TRBV7-2; d_gene: TRBD1; CDR3aa: ASSRRDRYYEQY